The rows below give T cell receptor beta chains drawn from one sample of a study of blood T cell repertoires in COVID-19. Using immunoSEQ multiplex PCR, the repertoire was profiled, and TCRdb retains in-frame clones only, with some absent. The sample shows 100,000 to 150,000 clones, about 79% of them seen only once. The sequencing sample was made of peripheral blood. These TCRs come from a man in his forties or fifties with active or convalescent COVID-19. CDR3s include the opening cysteine and the closing phenylalanine or tryptophan. D genes are given only for firm matches. Rows may omit the clone size; those that give it use once, few, many or a size class.

j_call | d_call | v_call | clone_size | cdr3_nt | cdr3_aa
TRBJ2-7 | . | TRBV18 | . | TGTGCCAGCTCAGCATCAGGTACCTACGAGCAGTACTTC | CASSASGTYEQYF
TRBJ1-1 | TRBD1 | TRBV19 | . | TGTGCCAGTAGTATCGCACAGGGGACGAGTTCTGAAGCTTTCTTT | CASSIAQGTSSEAFF
TRBJ1-1 | TRBD1 | TRBV7-2 | . | TGTGCCAGCAGCCCCGACAGGGATCGCGCTGAAGCTTTCTTT | CASSPDRDRAEAFF
TRBJ1-5 | . | TRBV7-2 | once | TGTGCCAGCAGCGGACAGTGGGGCAATCAGCCCCAGCATTTT | CASSGQWGNQPQHF
TRBJ1-6 | TRBD1 | TRBV28 | once | TGTGCCAGCAGCTCAACCCGGACAGGGGTAGCACCCCTCCACTTT | CASSSTRTGVAPLHF
TRBJ1-2 | . | TRBV3-1/TRBV3-2 | . | TGTGCCAGCAGCCAACAGGGGCCCGCGAGTGGCTACACCTTC | CASSQQGPASGYTF
TRBJ1-1 | . | TRBV27 | . | TGTGCCAGCAGTTGGGACACCAGGGGAAGTACTGAAGCTTTCTTT | CASSWDTRGSTEAFF
TRBJ2-7 | . | TRBV13 | . | TGTGCCAGCAGCTTAGGCCCGGGCGGAGGGTACGAGCAGTACTTC | CASSLGPGGGYEQYF
TRBJ1-6 | TRBD1 | TRBV15 | . | TGTGCCACCAGCAGAGATCGCGGGACAGGGGATTCACCCCTCCACTTT | CATSRDRGTGDSPLHF
TRBJ2-4 | . | TRBV6-5 | . | TGTGCCAGCAGTTACTCGAGAGTATGGTCCAAAAACATTCAGTACTTC | CASSYSRVWSKNIQYF
TRBJ2-5 | . | TRBV3-1/TRBV3-2 | . | TGTGCCAGCAGCCCGGCGGGGCCACAAGAGACCCAGTACTTC | CASSPAGPQETQYF
TRBJ1-5 | . | TRBV6-5 | . | TGTGCCAGCAGTAATGAATGGGGCCAGCCCCAGCATTTT | CASSNEWGQPQHF
TRBJ2-5 | . | TRBV27 | . | TGTGCCAGCAGTTTATCGAGGGGGGGGGAGACCCAGTACTTC | CASSLSRGGETQYF
TRBJ2-5 | TRBD2 | TRBV5-1 | . | TGCGCCAGCAGTACCGGGACTAGCGTGGAGACCCAGTACTTC | CASSTGTSVETQYF
TRBJ2-7 | . | TRBV7-9 | . | TGTGCCAGCGACGGGGGATCCTACGAGCAGTACTTC | CASDGGSYEQYF
TRBJ2-3 | . | TRBV5-4 | . | TGTGCCAGCAGCTTGGGAGGGGAGGCGGGCACAGATACGCAGTATTTT | CASSLGGEAGTDTQYF
TRBJ2-7 | . | TRBV5-1 | . | TGCGCCAGCAGCTTGGAAAGGGGCCCGACCTACGAGCAGTACTTC | CASSLERGPTYEQYF
TRBJ2-3 | TRBD2 | TRBV6-5 | . | TGTGCCAGCAGTTACTCGGAGGGGACTAGCGGCGATACGCAGTATTTT | CASSYSEGTSGDTQYF
TRBJ1-5 | TRBD1 | TRBV28 | once | TGTGCCACCCTTCCCCCGGCCGGGACAGTTAATCAGCCCCAGCATTTT | CATLPPAGTVNQPQHF
TRBJ2-1 | TRBD2 | TRBV24-1 | . | TGTGCCACCAGTGATTTAGAAAAAACTAGCGGGGGCGGCTCCTACAATGAGCAGTTCTTC | CATSDLEKTSGGGSYNEQFF
TRBJ2-1 | . | TRBV3-1/TRBV3-2 | . | TGTGCCAGCAGCACGCAGGGTGAGCAGTTCTTC | CASSTQGEQFF
TRBJ1-6 | . | TRBV6-1 | . | TGTGCCAGCAGTGAAGGAGGGGCGGGGATTGGTTATTCACCCCTCCACTTT | CASSEGGAGIGYSPLHF
TRBJ2-2 | . | TRBV7-3 | . | TGTGCCAGCAGTTTAGGTAGCACCGGGGAGCTGTTTTTT | CASSLGSTGELFF
TRBJ2-7 | TRBD2 | TRBV29-1 | . | TGCAGCGTTGAAGAGACTAGCGGGACACGGTACTTC | CSVEETSGTRYF
TRBJ1-1 | . | TRBV14 | . | TGTGCCAGCAGCCAAGATTCCCGGGGGCGGGAGGCTTTCTTT | CASSQDSRGREAFF
TRBJ2-5 | . | TRBV5-1 | . | TGCGCCAGCAGAGACGGGGAACCCGGGGCCCAGTACTTC | CASRDGEPGAQYF
TRBJ1-1 | . | TRBV5-1 | . | TGCGCCAGCAGCTCCAGATCAGGGGACAACGGGAACACTGAAGCTTTCTTT | CASSSRSGDNGNTEAFF
TRBJ2-7 | . | TRBV4-1 | . | TGCGCCAGCAGCCAAGTCTTCCCGGACGCAGGGGGGTACGAGCAGTACTTC | CASSQVFPDAGGYEQYF
TRBJ1-3 | TRBD1 | TRBV7-8 | . | TGTGCCAGCAGCGACGAGGGGACAGGGCCTGGAAACACCATATATTTT | CASSDEGTGPGNTIYF
TRBJ1-1 | . | TRBV30 | . | TGTGCCTGGAGTAGCACGAACACTGAAGCTTTCTTT | CAWSSTNTEAFF
TRBJ1-2 | TRBD1 | TRBV4-3 | few | TGCGCCAGCAGCCAAAGACTTGGTGATATGGGACAGGGGGTTTCAAGCGGCTACACCTTC | CASSQRLGDMGQGVSSGYTF
TRBJ1-3 | . | TRBV7-2 | . | TGTGCCAGCAGCTCCCCGGGACTCTCTGGAAACACCATATATTTT | CASSSPGLSGNTIYF
TRBJ1-3 | . | TRBV6-5 | . | TGTGCCAGCAGTTCTGCGAGCTTCCAAGGAAACACCATATATTTT | CASSSASFQGNTIYF
TRBJ1-5 | . | TRBV4-1 | . | TGCGCCAGCAGCCCCGATATGGGTCAGGCCCAGCATTTT | CASSPDMGQAQHF
TRBJ2-1 | TRBD1 | TRBV9 | . | TGTGCCAGCAGCCCTCGACAGGGGGAGTACAATGAGCAGTTCTTC | CASSPRQGEYNEQFF
TRBJ2-2 | TRBD2 | TRBV27 | once | TGTGCCAGCAGTTTAGGCGGGGGGGCCCCCGGGGAGCTGTTTTTT | CASSLGGGAPGELFF
TRBJ1-2 | . | TRBV27 | . | TGTGCCAGCAGTTTAATATCCGGGGATTCGGCCTATGGCTACACCTTC | CASSLISGDSAYGYTF
TRBJ2-4 | . | TRBV7-9 | . | TGTGCCAGCAACAGTGAGTTCGACGCTTTCATTCAGTACTTC | CASNSEFDAFIQYF
TRBJ2-7 | TRBD1 | TRBV10-3 | . | TGTGCCACGAGGACAGGGAGCTACGAGCAGTACTTC | CATRTGSYEQYF
TRBJ2-7 | . | TRBV18 | . | TGTGCCAGCTCACCAGGGGCCACTCTCTCCTACGAGCAGTACTTC | CASSPGATLSYEQYF
TRBJ1-4 | TRBD1 | TRBV5-1 | once | TGCGCCAGCAGCAGCGGACAGGGAAGATTTGAAAAACTGTTTTTT | CASSSGQGRFEKLFF
TRBJ2-5 | . | TRBV5-6 | . | TGTGCCAGCAGCTTGGGTAGACAAGAGACCCAGTACTTC | CASSLGRQETQYF
TRBJ2-2 | . | TRBV7-2 | . | TGTGCCAGCAGCTTAGCGATTTCGGCCGGGGAGCTGTTTTTT | CASSLAISAGELFF
TRBJ2-1 | . | TRBV10-1 | . | TGCGCCAGCAGCCTAGTGGTCGGTGCCGAGCAGTTCTTC | CASSLVVGAEQFF
TRBJ1-5 | . | TRBV2 | . | TGTGCCAGCAGTGAGGGGGGAAGAAGGACCAATCAGCCCCAGCATTTT | CASSEGGRRTNQPQHF
TRBJ2-7 | TRBD2 | TRBV29-1 | . | TGCAGCGTTCCGGGACTAGTAATGAACGAGCAGTACTTC | CSVPGLVMNEQYF
TRBJ1-2 | TRBD1 | TRBV28 | . | TGTGCCACCCCCGATCGGACAGGGGATGCTAACTATGGCTACACCTTC | CATPDRTGDANYGYTF
TRBJ1-5 | . | TRBV28 | . | TGTGCCAGCAGGGCCGAAGGGACACGGGTGAGCAATCAGCCCCAGCATTTT | CASRAEGTRVSNQPQHF
TRBJ2-2 | . | TRBV20-1 | . | TGCAGTGCTCCCCGGACCGGGGAGCTGTTTTTT | CSAPRTGELFF
TRBJ1-3 | . | TRBV25-1 | . | TGTGCCAGCGGGCAAGGCCTTTGGCCGTCTGGAAACACCATATATTTT | CASGQGLWPSGNTIYF
TRBJ2-3 | TRBD2 | TRBV7-6 | . | TGTGCCAGCAGCCCAACCTTAGGACTAGCGGGTTACACAGATACGCAGTATTTT | CASSPTLGLAGYTDTQYF
TRBJ1-3 | . | TRBV5-1 | . | TGCGCCAGCAGCCCGTCAGGCGGGTCTGGAAACACCATATATTTT | CASSPSGGSGNTIYF
TRBJ2-3 | . | TRBV5-4 | . | TGTGCCAGCAGCTTGGGAGGGGGATACACAGATACGCAGTATTTT | CASSLGGGYTDTQYF
TRBJ2-5 | . | TRBV11-3 | . | TGTGCCAGCAGCTCCGTTCGGGACATCCAAGAGACCCAGTACTTC | CASSSVRDIQETQYF
TRBJ2-1 | TRBD2 | TRBV7-2 | . | TGTGCCAGCAGCGTTGGGACTAGCGCTATCGGAGAGCAGTTCTTC | CASSVGTSAIGEQFF
TRBJ1-5 | . | TRBV19 | few | TGTGCCAGTGACTTAGTTAGTAATAGCAATCAGCCCCAGCATTTT | CASDLVSNSNQPQHF
TRBJ2-2 | TRBD1 | TRBV7-9 | . | TGTGCCAGCAGCGTAGAGGACAGGGACACCGGGGAGCTGTTTTTT | CASSVEDRDTGELFF
TRBJ1-3 | . | TRBV19 | . | TGTGCCAGTAGTACCGCGGCTGGCTACGGTGGCACCATATATTTT | CASSTAAGYGGTIYF